This TCR beta chain derives from a study of blood T cell repertoires in COVID-19. As for the study in general: Italy, Spain and the United States were the sources of the convalescent and acute COVID-19 samples. PBMCs, B-cell-depleted T cells, or T cells were the source of the cDNA or gDNA that made up the material.

This clone was counted a single time. Trimming removed 6 bases from V and 1 base from J; junction bases left unmatched: 4. Germline V lookup: CDR1 SGHVS, CDR2 FQNEAQ. The CDR3 is 14 residues long. Sequencing used immunoSEQ multiplex PCR; TCRdb keeps in-frame clones, though not all of them. The sample has roughly 56,000 clones, roughly 89% seen once. The chain has TRBV7-8 and TRBJ2-3, with 7 bases lining up with TRBD1. Sequenced sample: peripheral blood. The clonotype was recovered from a man in his sixties with active COVID-19. CDR3: CASRDRARTDTQYF. The CDR3 DNA is TGTGCCAGCAGAGACAGGGCACGCACAGATACGCAGTATTTT.